Given below is one T cell receptor beta chain in context. The antigen remains unidentified. This entry comes from a study of response to subunit inactivated influenza vaccine. Findings of the study overall: The study's authors posited that every seasonal influenza vaccination enlists few new T cells.

TCRdb independently ran MiXCR on the RT-PCR reads; one entry per CDR3 protein. The sample shows some 500,000 distinct CDR3 sequences, roughly 23% of them seen only once. J lost 6 bases, V lost 4 bases, and 8 bases had no gene match. This CDR3 comprises 15 residues. Germline V gene lookup returns CDR1 SNHLY and CDR2 FYNNEI. This specimen consisted of CD4+ T cells sorted from PBMCs, obtained around 5 days after vaccination. The genes are TRBV2 and TRBJ2-1, with TRBD2 matching over 8 bases. The sequence derives from a man aged 50-60 years who received an inactivated influenza vaccine. The CDR3 nucleotides are TGTGCCAGCAGTGGAGGGGGGGGACTAGTCAATGAGCAGTTCTTC. It encodes CASSGGGGLVNEQFF.